This T cell receptor (beta chain) is drawn from a study of early T cells in non-severe SARS-CoV-2 infection. Study as a whole: It was bulk RNA from unsorted whole blood that was sequenced, and the chains were unpaired.

Germline V gives CDR1 MRHNA, CDR2 SNTAGT. The CDR3 runs 13 residues. With 6 bases removed from V and 4 bases from J, the gap between germline ends came to 11 bases. Overall study findings and caveats: VDJdb matches were skewed toward anti-spike CD8 T cell responses.

At least ten counts were recorded for this clonotype. The antigen is undetermined. Researchers tagged individual cDNA molecules with unique molecular identifiers. TCRdb processed the 5' RACE reads anew with MiXCR; each CDR3 protein has one entry. The repertoire has 55,000 to 75,000 distinct CDR3 sequences, about 9% of them found once; the top ten carry roughly a sixth. The clonotype was recovered from an adult who was a healthcare worker with PCR-confirmed SARS-CoV-2 infection or an uninfected control (not recorded which). The chain employs TRBV6-4 and TRBJ2-3; no firm D call. The input for sequencing was whole blood, taken at baseline. Written as DNA, the CDR3 is TGTGCCAGCAGCAGAACTCCCTCAGATACGCAGTATTTT. Translating it yields CASSRTPSDTQYF.